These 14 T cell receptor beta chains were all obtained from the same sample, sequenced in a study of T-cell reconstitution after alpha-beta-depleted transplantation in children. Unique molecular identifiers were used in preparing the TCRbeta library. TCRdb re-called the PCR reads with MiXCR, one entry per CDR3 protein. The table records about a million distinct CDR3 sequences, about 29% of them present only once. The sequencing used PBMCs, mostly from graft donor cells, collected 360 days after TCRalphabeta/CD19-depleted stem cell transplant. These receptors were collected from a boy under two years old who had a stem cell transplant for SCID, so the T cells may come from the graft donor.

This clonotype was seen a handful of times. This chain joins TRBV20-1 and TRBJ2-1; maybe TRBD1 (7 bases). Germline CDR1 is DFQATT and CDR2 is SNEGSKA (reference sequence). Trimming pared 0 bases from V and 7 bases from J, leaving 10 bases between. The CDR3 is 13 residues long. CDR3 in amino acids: CSARDQGGNEQFF. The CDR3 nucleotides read TGCAGTGCTAGAGATCAGGGGGGTAATGAGCAGTTCTTC.

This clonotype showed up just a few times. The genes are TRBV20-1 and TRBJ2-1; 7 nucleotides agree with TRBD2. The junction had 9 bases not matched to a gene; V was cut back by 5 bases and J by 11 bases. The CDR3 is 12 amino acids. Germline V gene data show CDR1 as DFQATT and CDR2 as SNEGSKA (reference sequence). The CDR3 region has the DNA TGCAGTGCTCCAGAGGCGGGGGTAAAGCAGTTCTTC. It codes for CSAPEAGVKQFF.

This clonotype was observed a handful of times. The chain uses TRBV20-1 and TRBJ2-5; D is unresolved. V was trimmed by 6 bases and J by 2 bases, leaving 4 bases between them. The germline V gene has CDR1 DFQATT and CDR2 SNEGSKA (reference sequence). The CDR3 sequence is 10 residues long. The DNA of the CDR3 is TGCAGTGCCGATCAAGAGACCCAGTACTTC. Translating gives CSADQETQYF.

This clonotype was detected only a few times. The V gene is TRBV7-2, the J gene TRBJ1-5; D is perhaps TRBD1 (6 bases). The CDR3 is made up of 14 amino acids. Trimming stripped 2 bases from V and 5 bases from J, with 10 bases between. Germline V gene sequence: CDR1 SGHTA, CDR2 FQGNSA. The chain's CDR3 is CASSLRGFDQPQHF. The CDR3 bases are TGTGCCAGCAGCTTAAGGGGGTTCGATCAGCCCCAGCATTTT.

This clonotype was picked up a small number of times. The CDR3 protein is CRAGGPPDTQYF. The CDR3 nucleotides read TGCAGAGCGGGGGGGCCCCCCGATACGCAGTATTTT. The rearrangement joins TRBV20-1 to TRBJ2-3; TRBD2 matches 10 bases. This CDR3 is built from 12 residues. The germline CDR1 and CDR2 sequences are DFQATT and SNEGSKA (reference sequence).

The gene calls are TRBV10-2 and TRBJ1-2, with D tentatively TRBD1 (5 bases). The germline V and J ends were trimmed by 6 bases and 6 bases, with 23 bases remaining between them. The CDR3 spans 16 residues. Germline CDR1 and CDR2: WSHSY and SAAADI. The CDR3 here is CASRSTTERKEDGYTF. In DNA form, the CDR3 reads TGCGCCAGCAGATCAACGACAGAACGTAAAGAGGATGGCTACACCTTC.

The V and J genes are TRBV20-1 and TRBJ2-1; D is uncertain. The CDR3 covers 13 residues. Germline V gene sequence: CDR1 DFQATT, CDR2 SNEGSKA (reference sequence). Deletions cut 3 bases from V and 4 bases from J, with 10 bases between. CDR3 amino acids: CSASLVQYNEQFF. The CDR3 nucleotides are TGCAGTGCTAGTTTGGTACAGTACAATGAGCAGTTCTTC.

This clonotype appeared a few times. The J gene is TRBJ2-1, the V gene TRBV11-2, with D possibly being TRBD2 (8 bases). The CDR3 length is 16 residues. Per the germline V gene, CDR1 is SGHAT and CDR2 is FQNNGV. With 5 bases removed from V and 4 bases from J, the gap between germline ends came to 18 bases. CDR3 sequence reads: CASSLRGSGGYNEQFF. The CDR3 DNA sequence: TGTGCCAGCAGCCTCAGGGGGAGCGGGGGTTACAATGAGCAGTTCTTC.

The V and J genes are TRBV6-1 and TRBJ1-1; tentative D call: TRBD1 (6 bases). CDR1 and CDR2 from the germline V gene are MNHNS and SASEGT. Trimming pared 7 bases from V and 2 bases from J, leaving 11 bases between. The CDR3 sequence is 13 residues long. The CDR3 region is CASTHRVNTEAFF. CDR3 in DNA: TGTGCCAGCACACACAGGGTCAACACTGAAGCTTTCTTT.

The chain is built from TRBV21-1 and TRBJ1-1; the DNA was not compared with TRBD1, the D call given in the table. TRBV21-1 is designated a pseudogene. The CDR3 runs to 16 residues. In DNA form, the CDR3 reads TGTGCCAGCAGCAACCGACAGGGACGGGTGAACACTGAAGCTTTCTTT. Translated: CASSNRQGRVNTEAFF.

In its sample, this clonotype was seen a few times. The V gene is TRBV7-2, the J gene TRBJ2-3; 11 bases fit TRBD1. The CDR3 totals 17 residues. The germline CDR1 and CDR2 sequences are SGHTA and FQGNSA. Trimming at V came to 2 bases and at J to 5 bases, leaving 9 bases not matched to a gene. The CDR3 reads CASSLTHGTGGVDTQYF. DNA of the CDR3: TGTGCCAGCAGCTTAACACACGGGACAGGGGGTGTAGATACGCAGTATTTT.

This CDR3 reads CSASRDLPSRYEQYF. CDR3 nucleotide sequence: TGCAGTGCTAGTAGGGACCTCCCCTCCCGCTACGAGCAGTACTTC. The chain has TRBV20-1 and TRBJ2-7; D is tentatively TRBD1 or TRBD2 (5 bases each). V lost 3 bases and J 3 bases, leaving 18 bases between the germline ends. Germline assignment: CDR1 DFQATT and CDR2 SNEGSKA (reference sequence). The length of the CDR3 is 15 residues.

The CDR3 region has the DNA TGTGCCAGCACTCAGGGGCGGGGGGGGCTAGATACGCAGTATTTT. Protein sequence: CASTQGRGGLDTQYF. The J gene is TRBJ2-3, the V gene TRBV4-2; 9 bases align to TRBD2. V was pared by 7 bases and J by 5 bases, with 10 bases of the junction left unmatched. The CDR3 runs 15 residues. In germline, CDR1 is LGHNA, CDR2 YNFKEQ.

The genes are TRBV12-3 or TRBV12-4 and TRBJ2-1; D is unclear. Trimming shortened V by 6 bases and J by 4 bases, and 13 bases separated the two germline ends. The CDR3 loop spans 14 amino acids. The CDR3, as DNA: TGTGCCAGCAGCCTTGTCTTTGATTACAATGAGCAGTTCTTC. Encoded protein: CASSLVFDYNEQFF.